The rows below give T cell receptor beta chains drawn from one sample of a study of radiotherapy plus CTLA-4 blockade in lung cancer. Clones were read by immunoSEQ multiplex PCR, and TCRdb kept only the in-frame ones, dropping some. The table includes tens of thousands of clones, 60% to 85% detected once. The sample in question was peripheral blood, obtained from a patient treated with radiotherapy plus ipilimumab. These receptors were collected from a human donor with non-small cell lung cancer who had a partial response to radiotherapy plus ipilimumab. Some clones in this sample may be carry-over from other donors' samples. Both conserved end residues are part of each CDR3. Each record gives: D gene, V gene, J gene, CDR3 protein. D genes are given only for firm matches.

D: NA; V: TRBV2; J: TRBJ2-3; CDR3: CASSSELTDTQYF
D: TRBD2; V: TRBV4-2; J: TRBJ2-1; CDR3: CASSQAVAGGPSSYNEQFF
D: NA; V: TRBV4-3; J: TRBJ2-2; CDR3: CASSPTPTNTGELFF
D: NA; V: TRBV7-9; J: TRBJ1-4; CDR3: CASKASGINEKLFF
D: TRBD2; V: TRBV2; J: TRBJ2-7; CDR3: CASSPSAGETYEQYF
D: NA; V: TRBV12-5; J: TRBJ1-1; CDR3: CASALYTEAFF
D: NA; V: TRBV7-8; J: TRBJ2-7; CDR3: CASSLWAGVVYEQYF
D: NA; V: TRBV28; J: TRBJ2-3; CDR3: CGGMEGTQYF
D: TRBD2; V: TRBV2; J: TRBJ2-2; CDR3: CADSIGGGRTGELFF
D: NA; V: TRBV7-2; J: TRBJ1-6; CDR3: CASSLPSAWPYNSPLHF
D: TRBD2; V: TRBV10-1; J: TRBJ2-1; CDR3: CASSPSGGPYNEQFF
D: NA; V: TRBV10-3; J: TRBJ2-7; CDR3: CAIRAADEQYF
D: NA; V: TRBV7-7; J: TRBJ1-1; CDR3: CASSLSGDTGAFF
D: TRBD1; V: TRBV7-9; J: TRBJ1-6; CDR3: CASSDPGQGWNSPLHF
D: TRBD1; V: TRBV5-6; J: TRBJ1-2; CDR3: CASSWRGDRTNYGYTF
D: TRBD2; V: TRBV19; J: TRBJ2-5; CDR3: CASSIGTSGREETQYF
D: NA; V: TRBV14; J: TRBJ2-5; CDR3: CASSQGVYPRETQYF
D: NA; V: TRBV5-1; J: TRBJ1-1; CDR3: CASSTEEGDTEAFF
D: TRBD2; V: TRBV28; J: TRBJ2-1; CDR3: CASSESGELYNEQFF
D: NA; V: TRBV21-1; J: TRBJ2-3; CDR3: CASSKVSRTDTQYF
D: TRBD1; V: TRBV9; J: TRBJ1-2; CDR3: CASSVATGEGYTF
D: TRBD2; V: TRBV19; J: TRBJ2-1; CDR3: CASSISSGIGNEQFF
D: NA; V: TRBV6-5; J: TRBJ2-7; CDR3: CASSSEAVQYF
D: NA; V: TRBV5-1; J: TRBJ2-1; CDR3: CASSLARGNEQFF
D: TRBD1; V: TRBV7-2; J: TRBJ2-7; CDR3: CASSIDRGAEQYF
D: NA; V: TRBV6-5; J: TRBJ1-6; CDR3: CASNRDYNSPLHF
D: TRBD2; V: TRBV6-6; J: TRBJ2-5; CDR3: CATLRGETETQYF
D: TRBD2; V: TRBV6-5; J: TRBJ2-5; CDR3: CASSTIAGVQETQYF
D: TRBD1; V: TRBV28; J: TRBJ2-7; CDR3: CASSPTGGLSYEQYF
D: TRBD2; V: TRBV7-2; J: TRBJ2-7; CDR3: CASSLATSGGYEQYF
D: TRBD1; V: TRBV9; J: TRBJ1-2; CDR3: CASSVEGAGANYGYTF
D: NA; V: TRBV2; J: TRBJ2-3; CDR3: CASTIETDTQYF
D: TRBD2; V: TRBV7-3; J: TRBJ2-5; CDR3: CASSAGVLETQYF
D: TRBD1; V: TRBV28; J: TRBJ1-1; CDR3: CASSFPGQGFEAFF
D: NA; V: TRBV6-1; J: TRBJ2-2; CDR3: CASSNFGTGELFF
D: TRBD2; V: TRBV5-6; J: TRBJ2-7; CDR3: CASSRRGGREQYF
D: NA; V: TRBV5-1; J: TRBJ2-2; CDR3: CASSLDRAGTGELFF
D: NA; V: TRBV27; J: TRBJ2-1; CDR3: CASTTGPPRARSYNEQFF
D: TRBD1; V: TRBV7-3; J: TRBJ1-6; CDR3: CASGDSSNSPLHF
D: TRBD2; V: TRBV5-1; J: TRBJ2-7; CDR3: CASSWTSGGSAYEQYF
D: TRBD2; V: TRBV7-2; J: TRBJ2-2; CDR3: CASSLVGLANFGELFF